This T cell receptor (beta chain) derives from a study of blood T cell repertoires in COVID-19. Whole-study context: T cells, B-cell-depleted T cells, or PBMCs provided the cDNA or gDNA that served as material.

Generated by immunoSEQ multiplex PCR, the TCRdb table keeps only in-frame clones and is missing some. The sample carries about 59,000 clones, around 67% recorded once. CDR1 is MDHEN and CDR2 is SYDVKM in the germline V gene. CDR3 length: 15 amino acids. V lost 2 bases, J lost 2 bases, and 1 base stayed unmatched. V gene TRBV28 combines with J gene TRBJ1-3, with 9 bases that match TRBD1. This TCR was recovered from a woman in her 50s with active or convalescent COVID-19. The sequencing sample was made of peripheral blood. This CDR3 reads CASSLGTGTGNTIYF. In DNA, the CDR3 is TGTGCCAGCAGTTTAGGGACAGGGACTGGAAACACCATATATTTT. Full variable domain (missing parts from reference TRBV28 and TRBJ1-3): DVKVTQSSRYLVKRTGEKVFLECVQDMDHENMFWYRQDPGLGLRLIYFSYDVKMKEKGDIPEGYSVSREKKERFSLILESASTNQTSMYLCASSLGTGTGNTIYFGEGSWLTVV.